These 9 T cell receptor beta chains were sequenced from one sample in a study of regulatory T cells in long-lasting Graves disease (dated by TCRdb to 2020 to 2022). Per the publication, the time point label means: newly diagnosed GD, antithyroid drugs for less than 3 months. For both TCR sequencing and RNA sequencing, RNA was extracted from PBMCs using TRIzol. Receptor libraries were prepared by multiplex PCR. The data were produced on an Illumina HiSeq 4000. iRepertoire HTBI primers and Arm-PCR amplification of CDR3 regions were used to construct TCR beta libraries. The public reads were reanalyzed by TCRdb: fastp trimming at Q25, MiXCR alignment, in-frame beta chains only. When rows share a CDR3 protein, they turn into one entry using the most common DNA and genes. The sample profile shows about 210,000 distinct CDR3 sequences; less than 20% of them were found once. Approximately 12% of the sample lies in the top ten.

This sample was also put to use in a study of T cells in Graves' hyperthyroidism and ophthalmopathy.

Here the sequenced sample was peripheral blood mononuclear cells (PBMCs), taken at new diagnosis, from a patient treated with antithyroid drugs. These TCRs come from a woman in her twenties or thirties with Graves disease. Donor details come from another sample of the same person, matched by shared clones.

This clonotype was counted ten times or more. The rearrangement joins TRBV27 to TRBJ1-2, with 9 nucleotides matching TRBD1. V lost 3 bases and J lost 4; bases outside the gene matches: 9. The CDR3 is made up of 16 amino acids. Germline CDR1 and CDR2: MNHEY and SMNVEV (reference sequence). CDR3 amino acids: CASSFQGTGSGYGYTF. As DNA, the CDR3 is TGTGCCAGCAGTTTCCAAGGGACAGGGTCAGGCTATGGCTACACCTTC.

This clonotype was detected many times. The chain has TRBV5-1 and TRBJ2-1; TRBD2 is a possible D gene (6 bases). The CDR3 consists of 15 residues. With 0 bases removed from V and 7 bases from J, the gap between germline ends came to 14 bases. Germline values: CDR1 SGHRS, CDR2 YFSETQ. The DNA of the CDR3 is TGCGCCAGCAGCTTGGGCGGGGAGTGGAGTAATGAGCAGTTCTTC. Translated, it gives CASSLGGEWSNEQFF.

This clonotype was picked up many times. This chain links TRBV7-2 with TRBJ1-5; D is undetermined. The V end was cut by 1 base, the J end by 9 bases, with 10 bases between. The germline CDR1 and CDR2 sequences are SGHTA and FQGNSA. The CDR3 covers 13 residues. The CDR3 spells CASSLEAERPQHF. CDR3 nucleotide sequence: TGTGCCAGCAGCTTAGAAGCGGAACGGCCCCAGCATTTT.

This clonotype has ten or more counts. The rearrangement joins TRBV20-1 to TRBJ1-6; 9 bases line up with TRBD1. V shed 1 base, J shed 7 bases, and the junction held 11 bases outside the gene matches. The CDR3 is 17 amino acids. CDR1 DFQATT and CDR2 SNEGSKA come from the germline V gene (reference sequence). DNA for the CDR3: TGCAGTGCTAGAGTGGGCGGGACAGGGCATAGGAATTCACCCCTCCACTTT. Translating gives CSARVGGTGHRNSPLHF.

The genes are TRBV7-3 and TRBJ1-2; D unresolved. This CDR3 contains 14 residues. Looked up from germline, CDR1 is SGHTA and CDR2 is FQGTGA. Between the trimmed V and J ends, which lost 5 bases and 6 bases, there was a span of 16 bases. The CDR3 DNA sequence: TGTGCCAGCAGCCCTCAGAACACGAATGATGGCTACACCTTC. Translating gives CASSPQNTNDGYTF.

This rearrangement joins TRBV7-2 to TRBJ2-4, with 8 positions matching TRBD1. V dropped 5 bases and J dropped 1; count of bases not matched to a gene: 7. The CDR3 length is 16 residues. Germline V gene lookup returns CDR1 SGHTA and CDR2 FQGNSA. The chain's CDR3 is CASSPSGGRAKNIQYF. CDR3 sequence (DNA): TGTGCCAGCAGCCCGTCAGGGGGCCGGGCCAAAAACATTCAGTACTTC.

The chain joins TRBV4-2 to TRBJ2-3, with TRBD2 matching over 12 bases. After removal of 4 bases from V and 2 bases from J, the junction contained 7 bases not matched to a gene. Germline V gene sequence: CDR1 LGHNA, CDR2 YNFKEQ. CDR3 length: 17 residues. CDR3 sequence (DNA): TGTGCCAGCAGCCCGATGACTAGCGGGGGCGTCACAGATACGCAGTATTTT. As protein: CASSPMTSGGVTDTQYF.

This clonotype was detected ten times or more. The V and J genes are TRBV11-2 and TRBJ1-6; TRBD1 is a possible D gene (6 bases). V dropped 8 bases and J dropped 10 bases, with 18 bases sitting between them. In germline, CDR1 is SGHAT, CDR2 FQNNGV. The CDR3 contains 14 residues. CDR3 amino acids: CASGNTGFGSPLHF. The CDR3, as DNA: TGTGCCAGCGGCAACACAGGGTTCGGATCACCCCTCCACTTT.

This clonotype has ten or more counts. This chain uses TRBV3-1 with TRBJ2-7; D perhaps matches TRBD2 (6 bases). The germline V gene encodes CDR1 LGHDT and CDR2 YNNKEL (reference sequence). The length of the CDR3 is 15 residues. Trimming left V 1 base short and J 1 base short, with 11 bases between. The CDR3 loop is CASSQGTGASYEQYF. CDR3 in DNA: TGTGCCAGCAGCCAAGGGACGGGAGCTTCCTACGAGCAGTACTTC.